A single sample gave rise to the 30 T cell receptor beta chains below, sequenced in a study of naive and memory T cell subsets. Both TRBC1 and TRBC2 were covered by a beta constant-region primer of two equimolar oligonucleotides. Each CDR3 protein is one row after TCRdb ran MiXCR on the UMI-ligation and nested PCR reads. The sample records under 100,000 distinct CDR3 sequences, roughly 7% being singletons. Input material: central memory CD4+ T cells from blood. The receptor source for this set is a human donor in good health.

This clonotype has only a few counts. The gene calls are TRBV9 and TRBJ2-7, with D perhaps matching TRBD1 or TRBD2 (5 bases each). V was cut by 0 bases and J by 2 bases, with 15 bases left in between. This CDR3 contains 16 residues. CDR1 is SGDLS and CDR2 is YYNGEE in the germline V gene. CDR3 sequence (DNA): TGTGCCAGCAGCGTAGCCCCGGGAATGGGGGCCTACGAGCAGTACTTC. Amino acid sequence: CASSVAPGMGAYEQYF. The variable domain in full, completed from reference TRBV9 and TRBJ2-7, reads DSGVTQTPKHLITATGQRVTLRCSPRSGDLSVYWYQQSLDQGLQFLIQYYNGEERAKGNILERFSAQQFPDLHSELNLSSLELGDSALYFCASSVAPGMGAYEQYFGPGTRLTVT.

This clonotype came up many times. The CDR3 nucleotides are TGTGCCACCAGCAGGGGACAGGGAGGAGAGACCCAGTACTTC. This translates into CATSRGQGGETQYF. This sequence joins TRBV15 and TRBJ2-5; 9 positions match TRBD1. The germline CDR1 and CDR2 sequences are LNHNV and YYDKDF (reference sequence). The CDR3 length is 14 residues. V trimming: 3 bases; J trimming: 4 bases; junction bases outside the gene matches: 3.

This clonotype has a handful of counts. The CDR3 reads CSVRDGRIGEQYF. The CDR3 nucleotides are TGCAGTGTTAGGGACGGGAGGATTGGTGAGCAGTACTTC. The V gene is TRBV20-1, the J gene TRBJ2-7; the match to TRBD2 covers 7 bases. CDR3 length: 13 residues. Germline CDR1 DFQATT, CDR2 SNEGSKA (reference sequence). The V and J ends lost 7 bases and 7 bases, in that order; junction bases with no gene match: 13.

This clonotype was detected many times. The chain uses TRBV5-8 and TRBJ1-5; TRBD1 agrees at 7 bases. Germline lookup yields CDR1 SGHTS and CDR2 YDEGEE. The length of the CDR3 is 13 residues. Trimming took 7 bases from V and 5 from J; bases not matched to a gene: 6. The CDR3 DNA reads as TGTGCCAGCTCCTACAGGGGCTATCAGCCCCAGCATTTT. This gives the protein CASSYRGYQPQHF.

This clonotype came up many times. The rearrangement links TRBV7-2 to TRBJ2-2, with 7 bases that match TRBD1. Germline V gives CDR1 SGHTA, CDR2 FQGNSA. This CDR3 has 16 amino acids. Trimming cost V 5 bases and J 5 bases; bases outside gene matches: 11. In DNA, the CDR3 is TGTGCCAGCAGCCCACGACAGGGTCGAAGGACCGGGGAGCTGTTTTTT. Its protein is CASSPRQGRRTGELFF.

The table lists this clonotype with a few counts. V gene TRBV15 combines with J gene TRBJ2-7; 9 nucleotides align to TRBD2. This CDR3 has 14 amino acids. The J segment lost 3 bases and the V segment lost 0 bases, leaving 0 bases of the junction unmatched. In germline, CDR1 is LNHNV, CDR2 YYDKDF (reference sequence). For the CDR3, the DNA is TGTGCCACCAGCAGAGAACTAGCGGGCTACGAGCAGTACTTC. Translation: CATSRELAGYEQYF.

The rearrangement joins TRBV7-9 to TRBJ2-3; the match to TRBD2 covers 7 bases. The CDR3 runs 17 residues. V lost 5 bases, J lost 4 bases, and 15 bases stayed unmatched. Germline CDR1 is SEHNR and CDR2 is FQNEAQ (reference sequence). The CDR3 DNA follows: TGTGCCAGCAGCCTGTGGGTAACGGGAGGAGAGGCAGATACGCAGTATTTT. Translating gives CASSLWVTGGEADTQYF.

As DNA, the CDR3 is TGTGCCAGCAGTTACAAGAGGGATACGCAGTATTTT. This codes for CASSYKRDTQYF. This sequence joins TRBV6-2 or TRBV6-3 and TRBJ2-3; no reliable D call. CDR1 is MNHEY, CDR2 SVGEGT, per germline. Trimming removed 2 bases from V and 6 bases from J, with 6 bases in between. The CDR3 extends over 12 amino acids.

This clonotype was detected ten times or more. The chain employs TRBV4-2 and TRBJ2-3; the D call may be TRBD1 or TRBD2 (5 bases each). The CDR3 runs to 15 residues. CDR1 LGHNA and CDR2 YNFKEQ come from the germline V gene. The V end lost 3 bases, the J end lost 2 bases, and 12 bases lay between the germline ends. The CDR3 reads CASSQPGLDTDTQYF. Written as DNA, the CDR3 is TGTGCCAGCAGCCAGCCGGGGCTTGACACAGATACGCAGTATTTT.

The sample holds a few counts of this clonotype. One end of the junction is discordant with germline, which a read error may explain. The J gene is TRBJ2-7, the V gene TRBV29-1, with unresolved D. The CDR3 runs to 12 residues. Germline CDR1 and CDR2: SQVTM and ANQGSEA. The chain's CDR3 is CSVGESRYAQYF. In nucleotides, the CDR3 is TGCAGCGTTGGCGAGTCGCGTTACGCGCAGTACTTC.

The chain combines TRBV4-3 with TRBJ1-6, with unresolved D. CDR3 length: 18 amino acids. V was trimmed by 2 bases and J by 0 bases, leaving 14 bases between them. From germline, CDR1 is LGHNA and CDR2 YSLEER. The DNA of the CDR3 is TGCGCCAGCAGCCAAAGAGTTGGCGCAAGCTCCTATAATTCACCCCTCCACTTT. Amino acids: CASSQRVGASSYNSPLHF.

This clonotype was recorded at least ten times. The chain carries TRBV3-1 and TRBJ1-2; D uncertain. Trimming pared 3 bases from V and 5 bases from J, leaving 13 bases between. Germline V gene sequence: CDR1 LGHDT, CDR2 YNNKEL (reference sequence). The CDR3 extends over 14 amino acids. The CDR3 region is CASSHRERRYGYTF. Written as DNA, the CDR3 is TGTGCCAGCAGCCATAGGGAACGGCGGTATGGCTACACCTTC.

The chain recombines TRBV7-2 with TRBJ2-2; the match to TRBD1 covers 7 bases. The CDR3 consists of 13 residues. J was trimmed by 7 bases and V by 5 bases; bases with no gene match: 4. The germline V gene has CDR1 SGHTA and CDR2 FQGNSA. Written as DNA, the CDR3 is TGTGCCAGCAGCACAAGACAGGGCGGGGAGCTGTTTTTT. Encoded protein: CASSTRQGGELFF.

This clonotype has only a few counts. V gene TRBV27 combines with J gene TRBJ1-3; D is perhaps TRBD1 (5 bases). The CDR3 has 16 amino acids. Trimming took off 5 bases at V and 4 bases at J, with 18 bases between the two ends. Germline CDR1 is MNHEY and CDR2 is SMNVEV (reference sequence). In DNA, the CDR3 is TGTGCCAGCAGTGATCAGGGCAGGGTCGCGGGAAACACCATATATTTT. Its protein is CASSDQGRVAGNTIYF.

In this sample, this clonotype turned up a few times. This chain connects TRBV6-2 or TRBV6-3 to TRBJ1-1; the match to TRBD1 covers 7 bases. Looked up from germline, CDR1 is MNHEY and CDR2 is SVGEGT. The CDR3 loop spans 16 amino acids. J gave up 4 bases and V 6 bases, and 14 bases lay outside the gene matches. CDR3 loop: CASRSSQGGSATEAFF. The CDR3 nucleotides read TGTGCCAGCAGGAGCAGCCAGGGGGGATCGGCCACTGAAGCTTTCTTT.

This clonotype has a handful of counts. The rearrangement uses TRBV9 and TRBJ2-7; 9 bases align to TRBD1. In germline, CDR1 is SGDLS, CDR2 YYNGEE. This CDR3 is 15 amino acids long. After removal of 2 bases from V and 5 bases from J, the junction contained 8 bases not matched to a gene. The CDR3 protein is CASSVRDRDHNEQYF. CDR3 sequence (DNA): TGTGCCAGCAGCGTTCGGGACAGGGATCACAACGAGCAGTACTTC.

The table lists this clonotype with many counts. This chain connects TRBV6-5 to TRBJ2-3, with TRBD2 identical over 15 bases. CDR3 length: 16 residues. From germline, CDR1 is MNHEY and CDR2 SVGAGI. The V gene end was trimmed by 6 bases and the J gene end by 6 bases; junction bases not matched to a gene: 7. This CDR3 is CASSRTSGRVADTQYF. The DNA for the CDR3 is TGTGCCAGCAGCAGGACTAGCGGGAGGGTCGCTGATACGCAGTATTTT.

This clonotype was detected a few times. The V gene is TRBV6-1, the J gene TRBJ2-1; tentatively, D is TRBD1 (6 bases). Trimming left V 8 bases short and J 0 bases short, with 17 bases between. The CDR3 consists of 16 residues. Per the germline V gene, CDR1 is MNHNS and CDR2 is SASEGT. The CDR3 protein is CASREQGSASYNEQFF. In DNA, the CDR3 is TGTGCCAGCCGAGAACAGGGCAGTGCCTCCTACAATGAGCAGTTCTTC.

This clonotype was counted a few times. J is TRBJ1-2 and V is TRBV29-1; 7 positions match TRBD1. Germline V lookup: CDR1 SQVTM, CDR2 ANQGSEA. This CDR3 spans 14 amino acids. J gave up 6 bases and V 7 bases, and 14 bases lay outside the gene matches. CDR3 loop: CSARTYRGEDGYTF. The CDR3 DNA follows: TGCAGCGCCCGCACTTACAGGGGTGAGGATGGCTACACCTTC. Based on the CDR3 plus reference TRBV29-1 and TRBJ1-2, the full variable domain is SAVISQKPSRDICQRGTSLTIQCQVDSQVTMMFWYRQQPGQSLTLIATANQGSEATYESGFVIDKFPISRPNLTFSTLTVSNMSPEDSSIYLCSARTYRGEDGYTFGSGTRLTVV.

This clonotype was picked up many times. The V call is TRBV20-1, the J call TRBJ2-3; 8 bases fit TRBD2. Germline lookup yields CDR1 DFQATT and CDR2 SNEGSKA (reference sequence). V lost 0 bases and J lost 6; bases outside the gene matches: 2. The CDR3 has 13 amino acids. The CDR3 spells CSARDRLADTQYF. The CDR3 coding sequence is TGCAGTGCTAGAGATCGACTAGCGGATACGCAGTATTTT.

Ten or more counts support this clonotype. V and J are TRBV4-2 and TRBJ2-7, with 9 bases that match TRBD2. Trimming at V came to 5 bases and at J to 3 bases, leaving 11 bases not matched to a gene. In germline, CDR1 is LGHNA, CDR2 YNFKEQ. The CDR3 runs 16 residues. The CDR3 here is CASSAGLAPRVYEQYF. The CDR3 nucleotides read TGTGCCAGCAGCGCGGGACTAGCCCCTCGAGTCTACGAGCAGTACTTC.

This clonotype was seen at least ten times. V is TRBV7-2 and J is TRBJ2-1; a possible D gene is TRBD2 (5 bases). The CDR3 has 14 amino acids. V lost 1 base and J lost 5, with 9 bases in between. Germline CDR1 reads SGHTA; CDR2 reads FQGNSA. The chain's CDR3 is CASSLVQRDNEQFF. The CDR3 region has the DNA TGTGCCAGCAGCTTAGTTCAGAGGGACAATGAGCAGTTCTTC. Looking up the rest from reference TRBV7-2 and TRBJ2-1 gives the full variable domain: GAGVSQSPSNKVTEKGKDVELRCDPISGHTALYWYRQSLGQGLEFLIYFQGNSAPDKSGLPSDRFSAERTGGSVSTLTIQRTQQEDSAVYLCASSLVQRDNEQFFGPGTRLTVL.

The chain employs TRBV10-3 and TRBJ2-1, with 9 positions matching TRBD2. Germline trimming cut 3 bases from V and 9 bases from J; bases unmatched to any gene: 12. CDR3 length equals 16 residues. Looked up from germline, CDR1 is ENHRY and CDR2 is SYGVKD. The CDR3 reads CAISDPGALREGEQFF. CDR3 nucleotides: TGTGCCATCAGTGACCCCGGTGCTCTGCGGGAGGGTGAGCAGTTCTTC.

At least ten counts were recorded for this clonotype. This rearrangement joins TRBV10-3 to TRBJ1-2; D is unclear. Germline V lookup: CDR1 ENHRY, CDR2 SYGVKD. V was shortened by 6 bases and J by 9 bases, with 17 bases between the two germline ends. The CDR3 consists of 13 residues. The CDR3 sequence is CAISEAVLWSYTF. CDR3 nucleotides: TGTGCCATCAGCGAGGCGGTCCTATGGAGCTACACCTTC.

The chain carries TRBV9 and TRBJ2-3; D unclear. V lost 3 bases and J 2 bases, leaving 10 bases between the germline ends. The CDR3 runs to 14 residues. The germline V gene encodes CDR1 SGDLS and CDR2 YYNGEE. CDR3 DNA sequence: TGTGCCAGCAGCGCCTCAGCAAACACAGATACGCAGTATTTT. This sequence encodes CASSASANTDTQYF. Drawing the rest from reference TRBV9 and TRBJ2-3, the complete variable domain is DSGVTQTPKHLITATGQRVTLRCSPRSGDLSVYWYQQSLDQGLQFLIQYYNGEERAKGNILERFSAQQFPDLHSELNLSSLELGDSALYFCASSASANTDTQYFGPGTRLTVL.

This clonotype appeared many times. This chain uses TRBV7-2 with TRBJ2-1; the match to TRBD1 covers 9 bases. Per germline, CDR1 SGHTA and CDR2 FQGNSA. Trimming cost V 5 bases and J 5 bases; bases outside gene matches: 7. The CDR3 extends over 15 amino acids. The CDR3 coding sequence is TGTGCCAGCAGCAGAACAGGGGGCAACAACAATGAGCAGTTCTTC. Translated, it gives CASSRTGGNNNEQFF.

V is TRBV3-1 and J is TRBJ1-2; D is possibly TRBD1 (5 bases). V was trimmed by 3 bases and J by 0 bases, leaving 8 bases between them. The CDR3 runs 14 residues. Germline-derived CDR1 and CDR2 are LGHDT and YNNKEL (reference sequence). This chain's CDR3 is CASSQETANYGYTF. DNA for the CDR3: TGTGCCAGCAGCCAGGAGACAGCTAACTATGGCTACACCTTC.

This clonotype was detected many times. The chain combines TRBV7-2 with TRBJ2-1; 7 nucleotides agree with TRBD2. CDR3 length: 16 amino acids. The junction had 16 bases not matched to a gene; V was cut back by 7 bases and J by 7 bases. The germline gives CDR1 SGHTA, CDR2 FQGNSA. CDR3 residues: CASTPAGVGVQNEQFF. The CDR3 nucleotides are TGTGCCAGCACCCCGGCGGGGGTCGGAGTGCAGAATGAGCAGTTCTTC.

By sample fraction, this clonotype is medium-sized. The gene calls are TRBV19 and TRBJ2-7; 9 bases fit TRBD1. Germline V gene sequence: CDR1 LNHDA, CDR2 SQIVND (reference sequence). After removal of 4 bases from V and 0 bases from J, the junction contained 1 base not matched to a gene. CDR3 length: 14 amino acids. The CDR3 DNA is TGTGCCAGTAGTAGGACAGGGGCCTCCTACGAGCAGTACTTC. It translates to CASSRTGASYEQYF.

This clonotype was observed a few times. The chain is built from TRBV6-6 and TRBJ2-7; TRBD2 matches at 11 bases. The length of the CDR3 is 14 residues. J lost 4 bases, V lost 6 bases, and 5 bases had no gene match. CDR1 is MNHNY and CDR2 is SVGAGI in the germline V gene (reference sequence). CDR3 in DNA: TGTGCCAGCAGGGGACTAGCGGAGAAATACGAGCAGTACTTC. Encoded protein: CASRGLAEKYEQYF.